Below, 21 T cell receptor beta chains from the same sample are listed, as sequenced in a study of T cell responses to AZD1222 COVID-19 vaccine. The protocol was immunoSEQ multiplex PCR, while the TCRdb copy is restricted to in-frame clones and leaves out a portion. Here the sample spans about 21,000 clones, roughly 80% being singletons. The input for sequencing was peripheral blood, taken 28 days after the second AZD1222 dose. The receptors stem from an adult who received the AZD1222 COVID-19 vaccine.

The CDR3 loop is CASSQGQNYFYEQYF. Written as DNA, the CDR3 is TGTGCCAGCAGCCAAGGACAGAACTATTTCTACGAGCAGTACTTC. The rearrangement uses TRBV3-1 (or the pseudogene TRBV3-2) and TRBJ2-7; TRBD1 might be the D (5 bases). Per germline, CDR1 LGHDT and CDR2 YNNKEL (reference sequence). CDR3 length: 15 amino acids. The V and J ends lost 1 base and 3 bases respectively, with 13 bases between them.

This clone was recorded once. V is TRBV9 and J is TRBJ2-3; a possible D gene is TRBD1 (5 bases). The V gene's germline CDR1 is SGDLS and CDR2 YYNGEE. Trimming took 4 bases from V and 4 from J, leaving 10 bases between them. CDR3 length: 13 amino acids. As DNA, the CDR3 is TGTGCCAGCAGCCCCCTAGGGGCAGATACGCAGTATTTT. Its translation: CASSPLGADTQYF. The whole variable domain, filled in from reference TRBV9 and TRBJ2-3, reads DSGVTQTPKHLITATGQRVTLRCSPRSGDLSVYWYQQSLDQGLQFLIQYYNGEERAKGNILERFSAQQFPDLHSELNLSSLELGDSALYFCASSPLGADTQYFGPGTRLTVL.

The V call is TRBV5-4, the J call TRBJ2-5; 8 positions agree with TRBD2. V trimming: 0 bases; J trimming: 3 bases; junction bases outside the gene matches: 4. The CDR3 extends over 15 amino acids. Germline CDR1 SGHNT, CDR2 YYREEE (reference sequence). In DNA form, the CDR3 reads TGTGCCAGCAGCTTGGCCGGGAGGGGAAAAGAGACCCAGTACTTC. This encodes CASSLAGRGKETQYF.

The rearrangement uses TRBV20-1 and TRBJ2-3; 10 positions match TRBD2. This CDR3 is 15 amino acids long. V lost 3 bases to trimming and J lost 0 bases; unmatched junction nucleotides: 3. The germline V gene encodes CDR1 DFQATT and CDR2 SNEGSKA (reference sequence). The CDR3 region is CSASGLADSTDTQYF. CDR3 bases: TGCAGTGCTAGTGGACTAGCGGATAGCACAGATACGCAGTATTTT.

As concerns this clone: The identical CDR3 is also encoded by other nucleotide sequences in the sample. V and J are TRBV6-1 and TRBJ1-3; D remains ambiguous. Germline V CDR1 and CDR2: MNHNS, SASEGT. CDR3 length: 14 amino acids. V dropped 3 bases and J dropped 0 bases, with 6 bases sitting between them. CDR3 sequence: CASSDGNSGNTIYF. In DNA, the CDR3 is TGTGCCAGCAGTGACGGGAACTCTGGAAACACCATATATTTT.

V gene TRBV14 combines with J gene TRBJ1-1; perhaps TRBD1 as D (6 bases). From germline, CDR1 is SGHDN and CDR2 FVKESK. This CDR3 has 14 amino acids. Trimming removed 3 bases at V and 6 bases at J, with 14 bases between. The CDR3 protein is CASSQNINRAEAFF. CDR3 DNA: TGTGCCAGCAGCCAGAATATAAACAGGGCTGAAGCTTTCTTT. The full variable domain, in which reference TRBV14 and TRBJ1-1 provide the parts outside the CDR3, is EAGVTQFPSHSVIEKGQTVTLRCDPISGHDNLYWYRRVMGKEIKFLLHFVKESKQDESGMPNNRFLAERTGGTYSTLKVQPAELEDSGVYFCASSQNINRAEAFFGQGTRLTVV.

With regard to this clone: The junction and the germline gene differ at one end; a read error may be behind it. The chain links TRBV6-2 or TRBV6-3 to TRBJ1-5, with 7 nucleotides matching TRBD1. Germline CDR1 is MNHEY and CDR2 is SVGEGT. The CDR3 is made up of 16 amino acids. The CDR3 loop reads CASSYSNRGTNQLQHF. Written as DNA, the CDR3 is TGTGCCAGCAGTTACTCGAACAGGGGTACGAATCAGCTCCAGCATTTT.

The chain uses TRBV7-6 and TRBJ2-7; D not certain. CDR1 SGHVS and CDR2 FNYEAQ come from the germline V gene. Trimming removed 5 bases at V and 7 bases at J, with 12 bases between. There are 12 residues in the CDR3. CDR3 protein: CASSTTVQEQYF. Here the CDR3 DNA reads TGTGCCAGCAGCACGACTGTGCAAGAGCAGTACTTC.

The rearrangement joins TRBV9 to TRBJ2-1; possible D gene TRBD1, 5 bases. V lost 2 bases and J 0 bases, leaving 6 bases between the germline ends. Germline CDR1 reads SGDLS; CDR2 reads YYNGEE. The CDR3 has 14 residues. The CDR3 DNA sequence: TGTGCCAGCAGCGTTGACAGCTCCTACAATGAGCAGTTCTTC. Its translation: CASSVDSSYNEQFF.

The CDR3 spells CSVEDKRERGHEQYF. CDR3 nucleotide sequence: TGCAGCGTTGAGGACAAGCGGGAGAGGGGCCACGAGCAGTACTTC. The rearrangement links TRBV29-1 to TRBJ2-7; 8 nucleotides agree with TRBD2. Germline V CDR1 and CDR2: SQVTM, ANQGSEA. This CDR3 has 15 amino acids. V lost 3 bases to trimming and J lost 5 bases; unmatched junction nucleotides: 12.

The CDR3 DNA follows: TGTGCCAGCAGTCCCTCCGGGCTCTCTCTATGGGGAGAGACCCAGTACTTC. This gives the protein CASSPSGLSLWGETQYF. The V call is TRBV27, the J call TRBJ2-5, with D unresolved. The ends were cut back, 5 bases at V and 4 bases at J, with 23 bases in the middle. The CDR3 length is 17 residues. CDR1 is MNHEY, CDR2 SMNVEV, per germline (reference sequence).

The chain has TRBV6-2 or TRBV6-3 and TRBJ1-5; D is uncertain. Germline CDR1 is MNHEY and CDR2 is SVGEGT. This CDR3 contains 15 residues. V was clipped by 4 bases and J by 0 bases, with 10 bases between them. CDR3 DNA: TGTGCCAGCAGTTTAGAGATATATAGCAATCAGCCCCAGCATTTT. Translation: CASSLEIYSNQPQHF.

This sequence joins TRBV6-4 and TRBJ2-3; 11 bases line up with TRBD2. CDR1 and CDR2 (germline): MRHNA, SNTAGT. The CDR3 is 15 amino acids. The V and J ends lost 3 bases and 7 bases, in that order; junction bases with no gene match: 6. CDR3 loop: CASSELAGDVNTQYF. CDR3 nucleotides: TGTGCCAGCAGTGAACTAGCGGGAGATGTGAATACGCAGTATTTT.

This clone has a handful of counts. The chain couples TRBV28 to TRBJ1-2; D call uncertain. With 3 bases removed from V and 8 bases from J, the gap between germline ends came to 16 bases. The CDR3 loop spans 14 amino acids. The germline CDR1 and CDR2 sequences are MDHEN and SYDVKM. The DNA of the CDR3 is TGTGCCAGCAGTTTGACCGGGTTCGCGGGGGGCTACACCTTC. Its translation is CASSLTGFAGGYTF.

The V call is TRBV4-3, the J call TRBJ2-5; 9 bases agree with TRBD1. J lost 4 bases, V lost 4 bases, and 13 bases had no gene match. This CDR3 has 17 amino acids. Per the germline V gene, CDR1 is LGHNA and CDR2 is YSLEER. The CDR3 DNA reads as TGCGCCAGCAGCCGAAGTCGGGGACAGGGTGGGGGAGAGACCCAGTACTTC. It specifies CASSRSRGQGGGETQYF.

The V gene is TRBV6-2 or TRBV6-3, the J gene TRBJ2-2; 7 bases line up with TRBD2. J was trimmed by 4 bases and V by 2 bases; bases with no gene match: 4. Germline-derived CDR1 and CDR2 are MNHEY and SVGEGT. The CDR3 extends over 15 amino acids. The CDR3 is CASSYQSGVTGELFF. The DNA of the CDR3 is TGTGCCAGCAGTTACCAAAGCGGGGTCACCGGGGAGCTGTTTTTT.

V and J are TRBV7-6 and TRBJ2-1; 9 nucleotides match TRBD2. Germline trimming cut 0 bases from V and 5 bases from J; bases unmatched to any gene: 2. Germline lookup yields CDR1 SGHVS and CDR2 FNYEAQ. The CDR3 has 15 residues. In DNA, the CDR3 is TGTGCCAGCAGCTTAGCGACTAGCGGACACAATGAGCAGTTCTTC. This gives the protein CASSLATSGHNEQFF.

This chain links TRBV11-2 with TRBJ1-1, with 9 bases aligning to TRBD1. V shed 5 bases, J shed 1 base, and the junction held 2 bases outside the gene matches. Germline V CDR1 and CDR2: SGHAT, FQNNGV. The CDR3 covers 14 residues. CDR3 in amino acids: CASSRDRANTEAFF. The CDR3, as DNA: TGTGCCAGCAGCAGGGACAGGGCGAACACTGAAGCTTTCTTT.

CDR3 sequence reads: CASSIQGNYYEQYF. The CDR3 bases are TGTGCCAGCAGCATACAGGGGAATTACTACGAGCAGTACTTC. The J gene is TRBJ2-7, the V gene TRBV2, with 7 positions matching TRBD1. This CDR3 spans 14 amino acids. Germline CDR1 and CDR2: SNHLY and FYNNEI. With V trimmed by 6 bases and J by 3 bases, 8 bases remained unmatched.

The chain is built from TRBV7-7 and TRBJ2-2, with D perhaps TRBD2 (5 bases). The CDR3 loop spans 13 amino acids. The V end was cut by 6 bases, the J end by 3 bases, with 8 bases between. The V gene's germline CDR1 is SSHAT and CDR2 FNYEAQ (reference sequence). The DNA of the CDR3 is TGTGCCAGCAGACTAGGGTACACCGGGGAGCTGTTTTTT. This encodes CASRLGYTGELFF.

V gene TRBV7-8 combines with J gene TRBJ2-3; D ambiguous. Germline V gene sequence: CDR1 SGHVS, CDR2 FQNEAQ. Trimming cost V 2 bases and J 3 bases, with 9 bases left between them. CDR3 size: 14 residues. DNA of the CDR3: TGTGCCAGCAGCTTAACCACCGTAACAGATACGCAGTATTTT. Translated: CASSLTTVTDTQYF.